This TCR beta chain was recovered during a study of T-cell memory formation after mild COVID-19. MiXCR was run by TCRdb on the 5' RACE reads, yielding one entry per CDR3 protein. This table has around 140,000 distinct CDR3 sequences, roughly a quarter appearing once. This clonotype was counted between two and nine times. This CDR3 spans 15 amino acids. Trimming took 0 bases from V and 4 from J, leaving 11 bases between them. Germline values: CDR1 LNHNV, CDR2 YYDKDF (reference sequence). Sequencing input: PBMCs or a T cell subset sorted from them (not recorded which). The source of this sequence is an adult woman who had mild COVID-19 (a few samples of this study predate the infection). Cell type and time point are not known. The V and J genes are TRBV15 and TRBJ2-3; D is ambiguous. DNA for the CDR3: TGTGCCACCAGCAGAGAGGAGTCGGTCGCAGATACGCAGTATTTT. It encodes CATSREESVADTQYF.